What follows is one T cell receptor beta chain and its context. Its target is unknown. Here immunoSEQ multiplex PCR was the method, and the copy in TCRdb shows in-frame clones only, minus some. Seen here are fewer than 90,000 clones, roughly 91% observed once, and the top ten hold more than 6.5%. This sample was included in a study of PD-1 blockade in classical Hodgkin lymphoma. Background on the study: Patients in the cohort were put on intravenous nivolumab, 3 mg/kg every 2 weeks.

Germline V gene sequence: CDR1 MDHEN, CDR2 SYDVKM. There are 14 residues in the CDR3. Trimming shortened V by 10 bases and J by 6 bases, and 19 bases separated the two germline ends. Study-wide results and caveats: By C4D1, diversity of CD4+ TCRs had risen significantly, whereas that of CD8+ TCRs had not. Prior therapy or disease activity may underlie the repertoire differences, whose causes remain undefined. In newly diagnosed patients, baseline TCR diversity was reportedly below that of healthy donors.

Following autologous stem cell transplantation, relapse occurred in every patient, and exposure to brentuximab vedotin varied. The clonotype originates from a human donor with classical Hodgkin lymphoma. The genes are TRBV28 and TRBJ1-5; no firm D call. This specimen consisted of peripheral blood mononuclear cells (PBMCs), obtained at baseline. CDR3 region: CATEGREVIQPQHF. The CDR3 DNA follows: TGTGCCACCGAGGGAAGGGAGGTAATTCAGCCCCAGCATTTT.